This record looks at one T cell receptor (beta chain) sequence and its context. In the authors' methods: How many nucleated cells were present was estimated from reference gene primer amplification. Here immunoSEQ multiplex PCR was the method, and the copy in TCRdb shows in-frame clones only, minus some. V, J and clone size derive from that table, while D and trimming were established from the DNA sequence. The sample carries 190,000 or so clones, approximately 87% recorded once. This record comes from a study of blood T cell repertoires in COVID-19. Study as a whole: Samples representing acute and convalescent COVID-19 were sourced from the United States, Italy and Spain. PBMCs, B-cell-depleted T cells, or T cells were the source of the cDNA or gDNA that made up the material.

This CDR3 region has 14 residues. Trimming removed 4 bases from V and 8 bases from J; junction bases left unmatched: 10. Per germline, CDR1 LNHDA and CDR2 SQIVND (reference sequence). The material sequenced was peripheral blood. This chain joins TRBV19 and TRBJ1-2, with 7 bases that match TRBD1. This TCR came from a middle-aged man with active or convalescent COVID-19. The CDR3 DNA reads as TGTGCCAGTAGTACCCGGACAGGCTTACAAGGCTACACCTTC. Amino acid sequence: CASSTRTGLQGYTF. Together with reference TRBV19 and TRBJ1-2, the CDR3 gives the full variable domain: DGGITQSPKYLFRKEGQNVTLSCEQNLNHDAMYWYRQDPGQGLRLIYYSQIVNDFQKGDIAEGYSVSREKKESFPLTVTSAQKNPTAFYLCASSTRTGLQGYTFGSGTRLTVV.